The clone carrying this T cell receptor beta chain was found many times. The age range of participants was about 18 to 90 years, with residence in about 25 US areas. Clinical histories supplied by participants themselves formed the basis of cohort assignment. This entry comes from a study of blood T cell repertoires in COVID-19. Study as a whole: Specimens from acute and convalescent COVID-19 originated in the United States, Italy and Spain. T cells, B-cell-depleted T cells, or PBMCs supplied cDNA or gDNA.

Here immunoSEQ multiplex PCR was the method, and the copy in TCRdb shows in-frame clones only, minus some. The table records under 200,000 clones, approximately 80% of them present only once. This TCR was sampled from a man over 45 who had recovered from COVID-19. The sample consisted of PBMCs or T cells enriched from blood (not recorded which).

The DNA for the CDR3 is TGTGCCAGCAGCCAAGTTCGTAGCGGGGGGGCAGATACGCAGTATTTT. Its translation is CASSQVRSGGADTQYF. This chain links TRBV3-1 (or the pseudogene TRBV3-2) with TRBJ2-3, with 11 positions matching TRBD2. CDR1 and CDR2 (germline): LGHDT, YNNKEL (reference sequence). The CDR3 sequence is 16 residues long. V lost 1 base, J lost 4 bases, and 4 bases stayed unmatched.